This T cell receptor (beta chain) was retrieved from a study of blood T cell repertoires in COVID-19. Across the whole study: T cells, B-cell-depleted T cells, or PBMCs provided the cDNA or gDNA that served as material.

The protocol was immunoSEQ multiplex PCR, while the TCRdb copy is restricted to in-frame clones and leaves out a portion. The sample holds about 60,000 clones, about four fifths seen once. The CDR3 length is 13 residues. Germline V CDR1 and CDR2: LGHDT, YNNKEL (reference sequence). Trimming at V came to 1 base and at J to 7 bases, leaving 3 bases not matched to a gene. This chain joins TRBV3-1 (or the pseudogene TRBV3-2) and TRBJ1-1; TRBD1 agrees at 7 bases. The sequence derives from a human donor in a cohort sampled during active COVID-19. The source material was peripheral blood. The CDR3 reads CASSQGQGSEAFF. The CDR3 DNA is TGTGCCAGCAGCCAAGGACAGGGTAGTGAAGCTTTCTTT.